Listed here are 25 T cell receptor beta chains from one sample, sequenced in a study of T cells in Graves' hyperthyroidism and ophthalmopathy. The TCR beta CDR3 regions underwent amplification using RNA transcripts as the source. Primed by the HTBI set, a first-round RT-PCR was run on the TCR CDR3. TCRdb reprocessed the multiplex PCR reads with MiXCR, giving one entry per CDR3 protein. The sample has hundreds of thousands of distinct CDR3 sequences, 15% seen once; the top ten hold roughly 19%. Sequencing was performed on blood. The receptors originated from a woman aged 60-75 years with Graves' ophthalmopathy.

The gene calls are TRBV7-9 and TRBJ1-5, with D possibly TRBD1 on 5 matching bases. Per the germline V gene, CDR1 is SEHNR and CDR2 is FQNEAQ (reference sequence). Trimming left V 8 bases short and J 0 bases short, with 23 bases between. The CDR3 runs to 18 residues. CDR3 region: CASSQGARGLYSNQPQHF. The DNA of the CDR3 is TGTGCCAGCTCCCAAGGGGCGCGCGGTCTTTATAGCAATCAGCCCCAGCATTTT.

The V gene is TRBV7-9, the J gene TRBJ2-2; TRBD2 is a possible D gene (5 bases). The germline V gene has CDR1 SEHNR and CDR2 FQNEAQ (reference sequence). The CDR3 is 15 amino acids. V dropped 1 base and J dropped 6 bases, with 12 bases sitting between them. The CDR3 DNA is TGTGCCAGCAGCTTAGTCCGTGGAGGATCCGGGGAGCTGTTTTTT. Protein: CASSLVRGGSGELFF. Full variable domain (missing parts from reference TRBV7-9 and TRBJ2-2): DTGVSQNPRHKITKRGQNVTFRCDPISEHNRLYWYRQTLGQGPEFLTYFQNEAQLEKSRLLSDRFSAERPKGSFSTLEIQRTEQGDSAMYLCASSLVRGGSGELFFGEGSRLTVL.

The V and J genes are TRBV5-1 and TRBJ2-7; D perhaps matches TRBD2 (5 bases). The CDR3 is made up of 15 amino acids. Deletions cut 2 bases from V and 1 base from J, with 13 bases between. CDR1 is SGHRS and CDR2 is YFSETQ in the germline V gene. CDR3 in amino acids: CASSLEGWASYEQYF. CDR3 nucleotide sequence: TGCGCCAGCAGCTTAGAGGGTTGGGCTTCCTACGAGCAGTACTTC.

The chain has TRBV9 and TRBJ2-3, with 12 nucleotides matching TRBD2. Germline assignment: CDR1 SGDLS and CDR2 YYNGEE. The CDR3 covers 17 residues. V gave up 5 bases and J gave up 0 bases; unmatched junction bases: 7. CDR3 coding DNA: TGTGCCAGCAGGTCCCAACTAGCGGGAGGTAGCACAGATACGCAGTATTTT. Translation: CASRSQLAGGSTDTQYF. The full variable domain, with the rest looked up from reference TRBV9 and TRBJ2-3, is DSGVTQTPKHLITATGQRVTLRCSPRSGDLSVYWYQQSLDQGLQFLIQYYNGEERAKGNILERFSAQQFPDLHSELNLSSLELGDSALYFCASRSQLAGGSTDTQYFGPGTRLTVL.

This clonotype was recorded many times. The chain combines TRBV11-1 with TRBJ1-1; D is unresolved. CDR1 and CDR2 (germline): SGHAT, FQDESV (reference sequence). The CDR3 runs 14 residues. Between the trimmed V and J ends, which lost 1 base and 1 base, there was a span of 7 bases. The CDR3 loop is CASSLVRGNTEAFF. DNA of the CDR3: TGTGCCAGCAGCTTAGTGCGCGGGAACACTGAAGCTTTCTTT.

Of note for this clonotype: The junction differs from germline at one of its ends, possibly a read error. This chain links TRBV7-7 with TRBJ2-5; unclear D gene. Germline CDR1 SSHAT, CDR2 FNYEAQ (reference sequence). CDR3 length equals 14 residues. Written as DNA, the CDR3 is TGTGCTAGCAGCTCCCTTGTGGCCGGGGAGACCCAGTACTTC. This codes for CASSSLVAGETQYF.

The CDR3 sequence: CASSIGTSENYEQYF. CDR3 in DNA: TGTGCCAGTAGTATAGGAACTAGCGAGAACTACGAGCAGTACTTC. V usage is TRBV19 and J usage is TRBJ2-7; 7 bases are shared with TRBD2. V dropped 1 base and J dropped 3; count of bases not matched to a gene: 6. Germline V lookup: CDR1 LNHDA, CDR2 SQIVND (reference sequence). This CDR3 spans 15 amino acids.

The genes are TRBV29-1 and TRBJ1-3; 9 nucleotides line up with TRBD1. Germline V gene lookup returns CDR1 SQVTM and CDR2 ANQGSEA. V lost 0 bases and J lost 9; bases outside the gene matches: 6. The CDR3 runs to 14 residues. CDR3: CSVEDRGTGSTIYF. Here the CDR3 DNA reads TGCAGCGTTGAAGATCGAGGGACAGGGTCCACCATATATTTT.

This clonotype showed up many times. The rearrangement joins TRBV10-3 to TRBJ2-5, with D unresolved. Per germline, CDR1 ENHRY and CDR2 SYGVKD. The CDR3 contains 16 residues. Trimming removed 2 bases at V and 5 bases at J, with 18 bases between. In DNA, the CDR3 is TGTGCCATCAGTGAGCCCACGGTTCGGATGGGTGAGACCCAGTACTTC. Translation gives CAISEPTVRMGETQYF.

The genes are TRBV25-1 and TRBJ2-5; 9 bases fit TRBD1. CDR1 MGHDK and CDR2 SYGVNS come from the germline V gene. The V and J ends lost 2 bases and 3 bases, in that order; junction bases with no gene match: 4. This CDR3 is built from 15 residues. The CDR3, as DNA: TGTGCCAGCAGTGAACCCGGGACAGGGAAAGAGACCCAGTACTTC. This encodes CASSEPGTGKETQYF.

This clonotype has just a few counts. This sequence joins TRBV2 and TRBJ1-4, with D unresolved. V dropped 6 bases and J dropped 2 bases, with 10 bases sitting between them. CDR3 size: 14 residues. Germline assignment: CDR1 SNHLY and CDR2 FYNNEI. This chain's CDR3 is CASSLRITNEKLFF. The CDR3 nucleotides are TGTGCCAGCAGCCTCAGAATTACTAATGAAAAACTGTTTTTT.

The chain employs TRBV10-2 and TRBJ2-2; 7 bases align to TRBD1. This CDR3 has 12 amino acids. Germline V gene data show CDR1 as WSHSY and CDR2 as SAAADI. CDR3 nucleotide sequence: TGCGCAAGCGAAGGGGGCCCCGGGGAGCTGTTTTTT. Translated, it gives CASEGGPGELFF.

With regard to this clonotype: This may be a read error, as it is one base from a much larger clone. The rearrangement joins TRBV3-1 to TRBJ2-1, with D perhaps TRBD1 (6 bases). Germline CDR1 and CDR2: LGHDT and YNNKEL (reference sequence). CDR3 size: 13 residues. This CDR3 is CASGQGQNNEQFF. CDR3 in DNA: TGTGCCAGCGGCCAGGGGCAAAACAATGAGCAGTTCTTC.

This clonotype has at least ten counts. The rearrangement links TRBV20-1 to TRBJ2-3; the match to TRBD2 covers 7 bases. V gave up 6 bases and J gave up 4 bases; unmatched junction bases: 10. Germline values: CDR1 DFQATT, CDR2 SNEGSKA (reference sequence). The CDR3 is 14 residues long. CDR3 sequence (DNA): TGCAGTGCCAATAGACTAGCAGCGGCAGATACGCAGTATTTT. This gives the protein CSANRLAAADTQYF.

This clonotype was recorded at least ten times. This sequence joins TRBV5-8 and TRBJ1-5; D gene uncertain. Trimming pared 3 bases from V and 3 bases from J, leaving 4 bases between. Germline loops: CDR1 SGHTS, CDR2 YDEGEE. CDR3 length: 12 residues. The CDR3 DNA reads as TGTGCCAGCAGCTCCCCCAATCAGCCCCAGCATTTT. This gives the protein CASSSPNQPQHF.

This clonotype was seen repeatedly, ten times or more. The J gene is TRBJ1-5, the V gene TRBV18; D gene unclear. The CDR3 consists of 13 residues. Trimming removed 4 bases from V and 6 bases from J, with 10 bases in between. Per germline, CDR1 KGHSH and CDR2 LQKENI. The CDR3 here is CASSQNNGQPQHF. The CDR3 DNA sequence: TGTGCCAGCTCACAAAATAACGGTCAGCCCCAGCATTTT.

V usage is TRBV27 and J usage is TRBJ2-3, with D possibly being TRBD1 or TRBD2 (7 bases each). Germline V lookup: CDR1 MNHEY, CDR2 SMNVEV (reference sequence). The CDR3 consists of 17 residues. Trimming shortened V by 4 bases and J by 4 bases, and 21 bases separated the two germline ends. The CDR3 region is CASSSRRGGTGADTQYF. The CDR3 DNA sequence: TGTGCCAGCAGTTCCCGTAGGGGGGGCACAGGGGCAGATACGCAGTATTTT.

This clonotype was detected ten times or more. V and J are TRBV3-1 and TRBJ2-2; the match to TRBD2 covers 7 bases. The ends lost 1 base at V and 5 bases at J; junction bases unmatched: 4. The CDR3 covers 15 residues. From germline, CDR1 is LGHDT and CDR2 YNNKEL (reference sequence). CDR3 DNA sequence: TGTGCCAGCAGCCAAGGTCCCGGGGGGACCGGGGAGCTGTTTTTT. This sequence encodes CASSQGPGGTGELFF.

V gene TRBV29-1 combines with J gene TRBJ2-1, with D tentatively TRBD2 (5 bases). The CDR3 sequence is 13 residues long. V lost 6 bases to trimming and J lost 2 bases, with 11 bases between them. Germline V gene data show CDR1 as SQVTM and CDR2 as ANQGSEA. This chain's CDR3 is CSVVDGAYNEQFF. CDR3 DNA sequence: TGCAGCGTGGTTGACGGGGCCTACAATGAGCAGTTCTTC.

In its sample, this clonotype was seen many times. This rearrangement joins TRBV3-1 to TRBJ2-5; 8 positions agree with TRBD2. CDR3 length: 15 amino acids. Germline V gene data show CDR1 as LGHDT and CDR2 as YNNKEL (reference sequence). Unmatched junction bases numbered 9, after V lost 4 bases and J lost 5 bases. The CDR3 region has the DNA TGTGCCAGCAGCCTTAGCGGGACAAGGGGGGAGACCCAGTACTTC. Protein sequence: CASSLSGTRGETQYF.

This clonotype was observed many times. The V gene is TRBV5-1, the J gene TRBJ2-3, with unresolved D. The V and J ends lost 2 bases and 6 bases respectively, with 7 bases between them. This CDR3 is 12 amino acids long. In germline, CDR1 is SGHRS, CDR2 YFSETQ. CDR3 coding DNA: TGCGCCAGCAGCTTTGGGGATGATACGCAGTATTTT. Translation gives CASSFGDDTQYF.

The chain employs TRBV5-4 and TRBJ2-7, with 9 nucleotides matching TRBD1. The CDR3 runs 14 residues. Germline CDR1 is SGHNT and CDR2 is YYREEE (reference sequence). V was pared by 4 bases and J by 6 bases, with 8 bases of the junction left unmatched. The CDR3 nucleotides read TGTGCCAGCAGCCACGGACAGGGGAGAGGCGAGCAGTACTTC. This translates into CASSHGQGRGEQYF.

This clonotype was observed many times. The chain employs TRBV4-1 and TRBJ2-7, with 9 positions matching TRBD2. The germline CDR1 and CDR2 sequences are MGHRA and YSYEKL. V was clipped by 1 base and J by 2 bases; unmatched bases: 9. This CDR3 region has 17 residues. CDR3 sequence reads: CASSQGTTSGGAYEQYF. In DNA, the CDR3 is TGCGCCAGCAGCCAAGGGACGACTAGCGGAGGAGCCTACGAGCAGTACTTC.

This clonotype was found once. The V and J genes are TRBV3-1 and TRBJ1-1; D is unclear. CDR1 LGHDT and CDR2 YNNKEL come from the germline V gene (reference sequence). With 3 bases removed from V and 4 bases from J, the gap between germline ends came to 9 bases. The CDR3 is 13 amino acids. This CDR3 is CASSHFRGTEAFF. CDR3 bases: TGTGCCAGCAGCCACTTCCGGGGCACTGAAGCTTTCTTT.

This clonotype was seen more than once but under ten times. The rearrangement joins TRBV9 to TRBJ2-3; TRBD1 might be the D (7 bases). The CDR3 covers 16 residues. Looked up from germline, CDR1 is SGDLS and CDR2 is YYNGEE. V dropped 3 bases and J dropped 5 bases, with 19 bases sitting between them. The CDR3: CASSDRQEGARDTQYF. CDR3 bases: TGTGCCAGCAGCGATCGACAGGAGGGGGCAAGAGATACGCAGTATTTT.